This TCR beta chain comes out of a study of T cell changes during pregnancy in multiple sclerosis. The protocol was immunoSEQ multiplex PCR, while the TCRdb copy is restricted to in-frame clones and leaves out a portion. Among some 80,000 clones listed, about 93% were seen once. CDR3 length equals 15 residues. The J segment lost 4 bases and the V segment lost 7 bases, leaving 13 bases of the junction unmatched. Per the germline V gene, CDR1 is MNHEY and CDR2 is SMNVEV (reference sequence). Sequenced here: peripheral blood, sampled in the first trimester of pregnancy. V usage is TRBV27 and J usage is TRBJ2-7, with TRBD2 matching over 7 bases. The receptor comes from a female donor with multiple sclerosis, enrolled in a pregnancy study. The CDR3: CASNSGGGPGYEQYF. The CDR3, as DNA: TGTGCCAGCAACTCGGGGGGAGGGCCGGGTTACGAGCAGTACTTC.